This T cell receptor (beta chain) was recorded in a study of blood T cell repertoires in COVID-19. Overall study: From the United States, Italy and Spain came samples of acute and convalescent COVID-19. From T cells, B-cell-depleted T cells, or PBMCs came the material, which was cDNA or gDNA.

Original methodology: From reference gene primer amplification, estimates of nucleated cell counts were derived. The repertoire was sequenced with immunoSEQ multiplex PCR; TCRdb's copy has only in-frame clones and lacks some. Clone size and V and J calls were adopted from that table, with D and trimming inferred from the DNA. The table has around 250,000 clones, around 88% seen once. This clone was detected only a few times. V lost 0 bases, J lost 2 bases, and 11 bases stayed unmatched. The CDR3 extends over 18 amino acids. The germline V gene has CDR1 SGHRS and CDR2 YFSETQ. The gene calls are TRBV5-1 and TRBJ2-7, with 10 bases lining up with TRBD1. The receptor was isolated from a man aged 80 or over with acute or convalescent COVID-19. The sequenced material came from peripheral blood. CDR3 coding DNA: TGCGCCAGCAGCTTGGCCGGGACAGGGGCGAGTAGACCCTACGAGCAGTACTTC. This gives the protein CASSLAGTGASRPYEQYF.